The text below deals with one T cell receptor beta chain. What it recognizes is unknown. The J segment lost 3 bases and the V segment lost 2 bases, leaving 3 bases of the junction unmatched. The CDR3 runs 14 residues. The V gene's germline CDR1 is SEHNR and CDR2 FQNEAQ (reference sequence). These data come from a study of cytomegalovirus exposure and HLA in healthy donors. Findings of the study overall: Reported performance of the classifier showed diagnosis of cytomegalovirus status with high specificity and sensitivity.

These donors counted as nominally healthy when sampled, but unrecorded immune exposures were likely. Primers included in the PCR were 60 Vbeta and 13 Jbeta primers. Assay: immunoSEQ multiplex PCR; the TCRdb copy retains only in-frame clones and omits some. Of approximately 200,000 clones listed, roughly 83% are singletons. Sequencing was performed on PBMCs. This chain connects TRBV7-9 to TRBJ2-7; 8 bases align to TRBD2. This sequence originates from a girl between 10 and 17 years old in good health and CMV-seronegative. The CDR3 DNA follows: TGTGCCAGCAGCTTATCGGGAGGGAGCTACGAGCAGTACTTC. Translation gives CASSLSGGSYEQYF.